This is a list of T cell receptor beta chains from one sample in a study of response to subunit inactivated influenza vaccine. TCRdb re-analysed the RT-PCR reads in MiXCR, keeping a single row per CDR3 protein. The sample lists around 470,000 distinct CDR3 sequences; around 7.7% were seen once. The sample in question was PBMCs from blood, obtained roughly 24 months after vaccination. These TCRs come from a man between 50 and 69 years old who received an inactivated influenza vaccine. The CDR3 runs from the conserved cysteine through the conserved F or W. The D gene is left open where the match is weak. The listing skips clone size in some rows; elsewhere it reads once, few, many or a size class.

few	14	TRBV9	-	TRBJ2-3	TGTGCCAGCAGCGTAGTAGGGACTCAGGGTACGCAGTATTTT	CASSVVGTQGTQYF
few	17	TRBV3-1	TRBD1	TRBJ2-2	TGTGCCAGCAGCCAAGCCCCCGGACAGGGGAGCACCGGGGAGCTGTTTTTT	CASSQAPGQGSTGELFF
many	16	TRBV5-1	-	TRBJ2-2	TGCGCCAGCAGCTCCGACCGGGTCTGGAACACCGGGGAGCTGTTTTTT	CASSSDRVWNTGELFF
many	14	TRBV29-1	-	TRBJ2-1	TGCAGCGTTGAGTTCGGGACATCCGACGGGGAGCAGTTCTTC	CSVEFGTSDGEQFF
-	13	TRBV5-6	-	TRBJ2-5	TGTGCCAGCAGCTTGTTCGGGCTGGAGACCCAGTACTTC	CASSLFGLETQYF
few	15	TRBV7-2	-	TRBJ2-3	TGTGCCAGCAGCCAAGGTGGCGTCGGTGGAGATACGCAGTATTTT	CASSQGGVGGDTQYF
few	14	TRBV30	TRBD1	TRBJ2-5	TGTGCCTGGAGTAGCGACAGGGTGGTTGAGACCCAGTACTTC	CAWSSDRVVETQYF
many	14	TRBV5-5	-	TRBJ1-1	TGTGCCAGCAGCTTGGGCCTGAGGAACACTGAAGCTTTCTTT	CASSLGLRNTEAFF
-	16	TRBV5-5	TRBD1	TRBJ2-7	TGTGCCAGCAGCTGGCTCCCCGGACAGGGGATTTTCGAGCAGTACTTC	CASSWLPGQGIFEQYF
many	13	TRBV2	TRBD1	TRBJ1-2	TGTGCCAGCGGGACAGGGGGCGTGGGAGGCTACACCTTC	CASGTGGVGGYTF
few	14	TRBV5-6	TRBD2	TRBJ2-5	TGTGCCAGCAGCTCGTCGACTAGCTGGGAGACCCAGTACTTC	CASSSSTSWETQYF
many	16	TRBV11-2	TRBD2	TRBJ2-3	TGTGCCAGCAGCTTACCTACGAGACTAGCGGCAGATACGCAGTATTTT	CASSLPTRLAADTQYF
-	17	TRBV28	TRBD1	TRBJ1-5	TGTGCCAGCAGTTTCATCGTGACAGGGCGTTGGAATCAGCCCCAGCATTTT	CASSFIVTGRWNQPQHF
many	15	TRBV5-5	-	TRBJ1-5	TGTGCCAGCAGCACAAATACAGGGTACGGTCAGCCCCAGCATTTT	CASSTNTGYGQPQHF
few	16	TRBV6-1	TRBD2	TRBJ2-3	TGTGCCAGCAGGCTGAATAGCGGGGGGGTCACAGATACGCAGTATTTT	CASRLNSGGVTDTQYF
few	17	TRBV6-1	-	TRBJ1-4	TGTGCCAGCAGTGAAATGACAGTCAAGGCGACTAATGAAAAACTGTTTTTT	CASSEMTVKATNEKLFF
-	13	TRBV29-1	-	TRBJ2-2	TGCAGCGCTGCGGAGCGTGGAACCGGGGAGCTGTTTTTT	CSAAERGTGELFF
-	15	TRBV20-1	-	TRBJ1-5	TGCAGTGCTACTCATACGGGGAATAGCAATCAGCCCCAGCATTTT	CSATHTGNSNQPQHF
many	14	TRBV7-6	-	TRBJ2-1	TGTGCCAGCAGCAATGGGGGACACTACAATGAGCAGTTCTTC	CASSNGGHYNEQFF
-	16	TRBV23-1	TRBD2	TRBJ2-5	TGCGCCAGCAGTCACCAGCGGGGGCCCTTAATAGAGACCCAGTACTTC	CASSHQRGPLIETQYF
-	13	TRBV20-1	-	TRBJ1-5	TGCAGTGCTAGAGGCGGGGGCTCCCCGCCCCAGCATTTT	CSARGGGSPPQHF
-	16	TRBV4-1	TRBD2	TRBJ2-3	TGCGCCAGCAGCCATGGGACTAGCGGGGGAGAAGATACGCAGTATTTT	CASSHGTSGGEDTQYF
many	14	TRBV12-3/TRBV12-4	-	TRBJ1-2	TGTGCCAGCAGTTCGATTAGGGCAGCGGGGGGCTACACCTTC	CASSSIRAAGGYTF
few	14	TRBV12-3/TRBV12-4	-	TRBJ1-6	TGTGCCAGCAGCCCCAGGGGACCGAGGTCACCCCTCCACTTT	CASSPRGPRSPLHF
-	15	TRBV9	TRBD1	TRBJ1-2	TGTGCCAGCAGCGCCGACAGGGGTGCGAACTATGGCTACACCTTC	CASSADRGANYGYTF
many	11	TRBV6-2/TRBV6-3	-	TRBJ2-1	TGTGCCAGCAGTTATAGGTGGGAGCAGTTCTTC	CASSYRWEQFF
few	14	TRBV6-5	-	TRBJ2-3	TGTGCCAGCAGTTACATTGGGTTTGCAGATACGCAGTATTTT	CASSYIGFADTQYF
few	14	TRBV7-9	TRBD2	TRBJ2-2	TGTGCCAGCAGAAGGGAGGGTACAACCGGGGAGCTGTTTTTT	CASRREGTTGELFF
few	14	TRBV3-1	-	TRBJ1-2	TGTGCCAGCAGCCAAGGAACTCCCTTTAGTGGCTACACCTTC	CASSQGTPFSGYTF
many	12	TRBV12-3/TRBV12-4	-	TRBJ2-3	TGTGCCAGCCTCGACCCCCCAGATACGCAGTATTTT	CASLDPPDTQYF
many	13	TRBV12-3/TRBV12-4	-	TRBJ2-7	TGTGCCAGCAGCTTACGGCGTTCCTACGAGCAGTACTTC	CASSLRRSYEQYF
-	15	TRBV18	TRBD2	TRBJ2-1	TGTGCCAGCTCACCCCCCCTGAGCGGGGGGAATGAGCAGTTCTTC	CASSPPLSGGNEQFF
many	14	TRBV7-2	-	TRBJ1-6	TGTGCCAGCAGCTTAGGACAACTAAATTCACCCCTCCACTTT	CASSLGQLNSPLHF
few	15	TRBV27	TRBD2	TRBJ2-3	TGTGCCAGCAGTTTAATGGGACTAGCGACAGATACGCAGTATTTT	CASSLMGLATDTQYF
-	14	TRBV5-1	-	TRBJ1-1	TGCGCCAGCAGATCCGGGACGGATATGGGGGAAGCTTTCTTT	CASRSGTDMGEAFF
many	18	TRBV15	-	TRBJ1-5	TGTGCCACCAGCAGAGCAAGTCTGGCCGAAGATAGCAATCAGCCCCAGCATTTT	CATSRASLAEDSNQPQHF
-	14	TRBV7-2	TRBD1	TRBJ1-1	TGTGCCAGCAGCGACCACAGGGGAACAACTGAAGCTTTCTTT	CASSDHRGTTEAFF
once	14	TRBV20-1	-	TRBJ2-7	TGCAGTGCTAGTCTGAGTTCTGGGTCCTACGAGCAGTACTTC	CSASLSSGSYEQYF
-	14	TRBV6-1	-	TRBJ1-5	TGTGCCAGCAGTCAAACAGGTGCCTATCAGCCCCAGCATTTT	CASSQTGAYQPQHF
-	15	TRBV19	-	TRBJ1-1	TGTGCCAGTACCCCGGTCCTTTTCGTGAACACTGAAGCTTTCTTT	CASTPVLFVNTEAFF
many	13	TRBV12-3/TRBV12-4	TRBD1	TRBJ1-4	TGTGCCAGCAGAGACAGGGCGGATGAAAAACTGTTTTTT	CASRDRADEKLFF
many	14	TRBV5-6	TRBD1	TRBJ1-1	TGTGCCAGCAGCTGGGGGACAGGGGAAGCTGAAGCTTTCTTT	CASSWGTGEAEAFF
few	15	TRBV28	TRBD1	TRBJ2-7	TGTGCCAGCAGTACACCCGGGACAGGGACCCACGAGCAGTACTTC	CASSTPGTGTHEQYF
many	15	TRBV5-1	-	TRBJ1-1	TGCGCCAGCAGCTTGGAATACACGGCGAACACTGAAGCTTTCTTT	CASSLEYTANTEAFF